What follows are 14 T cell receptor beta chains derived from one specimen sequenced in a study of shared clonotypes between healthy human individuals (dated by TCRdb to 2019 to 2021). CD8 naive samples were CD45RO-negative cells positively selected for CCR7, giving a CD45RA+CCR7+ population that excluded TemRA cells. Libraries were prepared through the immunoSEQ multiplex PCR assay. The table was pulled from immuneACCESS by TCRdb, which kept in-frame rearrangements only. Such tables lose some clones; where checked, under half of the loss comes from unresolved V genes, and the rest has no known cause. The sample table lists over 2 million clones, approximately 94% of them with a count of one. The ten most abundant clones make up roughly 1.1% of the sample. The sequencing sample was made of naive CD8+ T cells sorted from blood. This specimen's cell subset or site label, interpreted: CD45RA+CCR7+. The receptors originated from a man aged 18 to 35 in good health.

V gene TRBV4-3 combines with J gene TRBJ2-1; no clear D gene. Trimming removed 0 bases from V and 6 bases from J, with 15 bases in between. Germline values: CDR1 LGHNA, CDR2 YSLEER. CDR3 length: 16 residues. The CDR3 sequence is CASSQDDVTDTNEQFF. CDR3 in DNA: TGCGCCAGCAGCCAAGACGACGTAACCGATACCAATGAGCAGTTCTTC.

The genes are TRBV11-2 and TRBJ2-5; D may be TRBD1 (6 bases). The CDR3 has 15 amino acids. Germline V CDR1 and CDR2: SGHAT, FQNNGV. The ends were cut back, 0 bases at V and 5 bases at J, with 13 bases in the middle. The CDR3 protein is CASSLEVGALETQYF. The CDR3 bases are TGTGCCAGCAGCTTAGAGGTGGGGGCCCTGGAGACCCAGTACTTC.

Comment on this clone: Other DNA sequences within the sample encode an identical CDR3. The V and J genes are TRBV29-1 and TRBJ2-1; D ambiguous. The V and J ends lost 4 bases and 0 bases respectively, with 7 bases between them. The germline V gene encodes CDR1 SQVTM and CDR2 ANQGSEA. The CDR3 is 13 residues long. Here the CDR3 DNA reads TGCAGCGTTGTTTGGAGCTCCTACAATGAGCAGTTCTTC. Translated, it gives CSVVWSSYNEQFF.

This clone was seen just once. The J gene is TRBJ2-7, the V gene TRBV6-1; TRBD1 aligns across 8 bases. CDR3 length: 15 amino acids. V lost 5 bases to trimming and J lost 4 bases; unmatched junction nucleotides: 10. Germline values: CDR1 MNHNS, CDR2 SASEGT. This CDR3 is CASSLTGTGWYEQYF. The CDR3 region has the DNA TGTGCCAGCAGTCTCACCGGGACAGGATGGTACGAGCAGTACTTC.

The rearrangement links TRBV5-1 to TRBJ1-2, with a weak D call TRBD1 (5 bases). The CDR3 loop spans 14 amino acids. V lost 0 bases and J lost 5, with 11 bases in between. Germline V gene sequence: CDR1 SGHRS, CDR2 YFSETQ. CDR3 in DNA: TGCGCCAGCAGCTTGGAGCAGGGTGGGTATGGCTACACCTTC. This gives the protein CASSLEQGGYGYTF.

This clone was seen just once. The chain combines TRBV27 with TRBJ1-1; D is possibly TRBD1 (6 bases). The V gene's germline CDR1 is MNHEY and CDR2 SMNVEV (reference sequence). Between the trimmed V and J ends, which lost 3 bases and 1 base, there was a span of 18 bases. This CDR3 spans 17 amino acids. The CDR3 is CASSFYGTGTPNTEAFF. CDR3 DNA sequence: TGTGCCAGCAGTTTTTACGGGACCGGGACACCGAACACTGAAGCTTTCTTT.

The chain couples TRBV27 to TRBJ1-5; 7 bases fit TRBD1. Germline V gene lookup returns CDR1 MNHEY and CDR2 SMNVEV (reference sequence). The CDR3 runs 15 residues. Trimming removed 5 bases from V and 4 bases from J; junction bases left unmatched: 8. DNA for the CDR3: TGTGCCAGCAGTCCAACCACAGGGGCGAATCAGCCCCAGCATTTT. Translation gives CASSPTTGANQPQHF.

A remark on this clone: Mismatch with germline at one junction end may stem from a read error. The chain recombines TRBV2 with TRBJ2-7; no definite D call. Germline loops: CDR1 SNHLY, CDR2 FYNNEI. This CDR3 comprises 11 residues. CDR3 bases: TGTGCCAGCAGTGCGTCCTTCGAGCAGTACTTC. Protein sequence: CASSASFEQYF.

Comment on this clone: Within the sample, other DNA sequences also encode this same CDR3. The genes are TRBV9 and TRBJ2-7; no reliable D call. V lost 0 bases to trimming and J lost 1 base, with 5 bases between them. CDR3 length: 13 residues. CDR1 and CDR2 (germline): SGDLS, YYNGEE. The CDR3 sequence: CASSVVPSYEQYF. The CDR3 coding sequence is TGTGCCAGCAGCGTAGTTCCTTCCTACGAGCAGTACTTC.

CDR3 sequence: CASSPDRQEDTQYF. DNA of the CDR3: TGTGCCAGCAGTCCAGACCGCCAGGAGGATACGCAGTATTTT. The J gene is TRBJ2-3, the V gene TRBV6-5; D unresolved. Germline V gene sequence: CDR1 MNHEY, CDR2 SVGAGI. This CDR3 is 14 amino acids long. V lost 5 bases and J lost 6, with 15 bases in between.

The chain combines TRBV15 with TRBJ1-4; a possible D gene is TRBD1 (5 bases). The CDR3 is made up of 14 amino acids. The germline V and J ends were trimmed by 5 bases and 6 bases, with 13 bases remaining between them. Germline V gene data show CDR1 as LNHNV and CDR2 as YYDKDF (reference sequence). The CDR3 DNA reads TGTGCCACCAGCGGGTCAGGGTTCTATGAAAAACTGTTTTTT. Translated, it gives CATSGSGFYEKLFF.

The chain joins TRBV15 to TRBJ2-6; no reliable D call. The CDR3 covers 14 residues. CDR1 and CDR2 from the germline V gene are LNHNV and YYDKDF (reference sequence). V lost 8 bases and J lost 3, with 11 bases in between. The CDR3 spells CATRSRDGANVLTF. The CDR3 DNA sequence: TGTGCCACCCGTTCAAGAGATGGGGCCAACGTCCTGACTTTC.

The V call is TRBV27, the J call TRBJ2-1; 9 nucleotides line up with TRBD1. The CDR3 has 13 amino acids. Germline-derived CDR1 and CDR2 are MNHEY and SMNVEV (reference sequence). Trimming removed 8 bases from V and 9 bases from J; junction bases left unmatched: 8. CDR3 DNA sequence: TGTGCCAGCGGGACAGGGTTTTTTGGTGAGCAGTTCTTC. Amino acid sequence: CASGTGFFGEQFF.

This chain uses TRBV7-6 with TRBJ2-3, with TRBD2 identical over 8 bases. V was clipped by 1 base and J by 1 base; unmatched bases: 1. The CDR3 length is 15 residues. Germline lookup yields CDR1 SGHVS and CDR2 FNYEAQ. The CDR3 region is CASSLVRGGTDTQYF. In nucleotides, the CDR3 is TGTGCCAGCAGCTTAGTGCGGGGGGGCACAGATACGCAGTATTTT.